The clone carrying this TCR beta chain showed up just a few times. The CDR3 is 13 amino acids. V shed 8 bases and J 1 base; nucleotides not matched to a gene: 3. Germline CDR1 and CDR2: ENHRY and SYGVKD. Reasons for excluding patients were uncontrolled infection, other autoimmune disease, pregnancy or lactation. The sample is drawn from a study of T cells in Graves' hyperthyroidism and ophthalmopathy. RNA transcripts served as the template for amplifying TCR beta CDR3 regions. A set of HTBI primers served as the primers for a first-round RT-PCR of the TCR CDR3. Via MiXCR, TCRdb re-called the multiplex PCR reads, giving one row per CDR3 protein. This sample has 450,000 to 700,000 distinct CDR3 sequences, with roughly 46% found just once.

The receptor comes from an adult woman with Graves' disease, either hyperthyroidism or ophthalmopathy (not recorded which). Sequenced input: peripheral blood or thyroid tissue (not recorded which). This chain uses TRBV10-3 with TRBJ1-1; 8 bases match TRBD1. CDR3 coding DNA: TGTGCCATCCTCGGACAGGGGAACACTGAAGCTTTCTTT. The encoded protein is CAILGQGNTEAFF.